This T cell receptor beta chain is drawn from a study of post-analysis software for immune sequencing data. Across the study: Recorded subtypes: relapsing-remitting, secondary progressive, progressive-relapsing; some patients unannotated.

Unique molecular identifiers were present in the TCR beta cDNA libraries. Researchers reported approximately 500,000 cDNA molecules coming from approximately 1 to 10 million T cells. TCRdb recomputed calls from the PCR reads with MiXCR, one row per CDR3 protein. The data hold around 770,000 distinct CDR3 sequences, with approximately 44% observed a single time. With regard to this clonotype: Antigen specificity is unknown.

Findings and caveats of the study: Samples made in the same batch grouped tightly together by F measure. About five TRBV segments were more frequent in patients than controls; TRBV5-6, TRBV5-1 and TRBV20-1 belonged to this group. For normalized Chao1 diversity, multiple sclerosis patients scored significantly lower than controls did.

The junction had 9 bases not matched to a gene; V was cut back by 5 bases and J by 3 bases. The CDR3 extends over 16 amino acids. Germline V gene lookup returns CDR1 MDHEN and CDR2 SYDVKM. The sequence came from a girl aged 5 to 17 with multiple sclerosis. What was sequenced was blood. The J gene is TRBJ2-3, the V gene TRBV28; 9 bases are shared with TRBD2. Written as DNA, the CDR3 is TGTGCCAGCAGTCCCGGAGGAGCGGGAGGAACAGATACGCAGTATTTT. This codes for CASSPGGAGGTDTQYF.